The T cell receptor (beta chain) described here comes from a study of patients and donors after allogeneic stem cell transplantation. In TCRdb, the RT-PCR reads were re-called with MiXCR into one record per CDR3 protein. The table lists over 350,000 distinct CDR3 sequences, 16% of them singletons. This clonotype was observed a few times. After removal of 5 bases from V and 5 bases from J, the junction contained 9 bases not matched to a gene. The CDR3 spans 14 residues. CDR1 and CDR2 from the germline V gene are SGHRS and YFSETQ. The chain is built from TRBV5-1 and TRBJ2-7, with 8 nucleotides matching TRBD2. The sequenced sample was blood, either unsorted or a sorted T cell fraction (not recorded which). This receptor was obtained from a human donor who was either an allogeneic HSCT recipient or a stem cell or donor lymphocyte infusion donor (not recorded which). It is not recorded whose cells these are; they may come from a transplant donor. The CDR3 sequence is CASRKSAGANEQYF. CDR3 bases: TGCGCCAGCAGGAAGTCAGCGGGAGCGAACGAGCAGTACTTC.